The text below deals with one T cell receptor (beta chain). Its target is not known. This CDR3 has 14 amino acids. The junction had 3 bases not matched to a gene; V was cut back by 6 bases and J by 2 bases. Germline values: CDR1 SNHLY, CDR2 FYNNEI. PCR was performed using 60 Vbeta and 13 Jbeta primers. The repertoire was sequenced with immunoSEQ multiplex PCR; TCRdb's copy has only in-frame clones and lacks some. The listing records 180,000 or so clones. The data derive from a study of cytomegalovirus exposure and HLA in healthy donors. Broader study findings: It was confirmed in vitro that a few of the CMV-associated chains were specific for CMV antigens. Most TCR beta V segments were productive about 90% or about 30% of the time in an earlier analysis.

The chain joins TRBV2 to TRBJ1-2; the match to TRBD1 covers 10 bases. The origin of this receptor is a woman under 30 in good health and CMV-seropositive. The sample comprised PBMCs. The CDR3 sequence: CASSRQGANYGYTF. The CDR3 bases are TGTGCCAGCAGCCGACAGGGGGCGAACTATGGCTACACCTTC.